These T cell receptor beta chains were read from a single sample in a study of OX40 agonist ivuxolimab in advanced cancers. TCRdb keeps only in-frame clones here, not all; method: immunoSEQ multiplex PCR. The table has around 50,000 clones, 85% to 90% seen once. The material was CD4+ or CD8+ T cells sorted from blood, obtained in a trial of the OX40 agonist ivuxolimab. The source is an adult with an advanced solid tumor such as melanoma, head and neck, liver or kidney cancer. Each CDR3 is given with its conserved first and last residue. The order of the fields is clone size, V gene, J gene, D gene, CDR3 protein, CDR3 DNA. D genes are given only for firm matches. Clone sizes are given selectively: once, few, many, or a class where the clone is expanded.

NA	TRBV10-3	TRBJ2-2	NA	CAISEGGTGELFF	TGTGCCATCAGTGAGGGGGGTACCGGGGAGCTGTTTTTT
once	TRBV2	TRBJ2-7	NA	CASSVPKESGSSYEQYF	TGTGCCAGCAGTGTTCCCAAAGAATCAGGGAGCTCCTACGAGCAGTACTTC
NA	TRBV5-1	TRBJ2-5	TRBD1	CASRPGQVEYQETQYF	TGCGCCAGCAGGCCCGGACAGGTCGAGTACCAAGAGACCCAGTACTTC
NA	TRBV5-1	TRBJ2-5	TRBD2	CASSLGGLVQETQYF	TGCGCCAGCAGCCTGGGCGGACTAGTTCAAGAGACCCAGTACTTC
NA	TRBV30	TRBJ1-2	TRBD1	CAWGQGEVYGYTF	TGTGCCTGGGGGCAGGGGGAGGTCTATGGCTACACCTTC
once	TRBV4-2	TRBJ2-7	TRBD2	CASSQDISSGTDLSYEQYF	TGTGCCAGCAGCCAAGATATTTCTAGCGGGACCGATTTGTCCTACGAGCAGTACTTC
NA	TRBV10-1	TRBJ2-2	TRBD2	CASSKLAGGANTGELFF	TGCGCCAGCAGTAAACTAGCGGGGGGCGCTAACACCGGGGAGCTGTTTTTT
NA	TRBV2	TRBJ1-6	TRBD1	CASSEGVTGENSPLHF	TGTGCCAGCAGCGAAGGAGTGACAGGGGAAAATTCACCCCTCCACTTT
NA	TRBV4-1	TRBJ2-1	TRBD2	CASSQEKPSGYNEQFF	TGCGCCAGCAGCCAAGAAAAACCTAGCGGATACAATGAGCAGTTCTTC
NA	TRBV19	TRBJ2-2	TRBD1	CASSPRPGQGFTGELFF	TGTGCCAGTAGTCCAAGACCGGGACAGGGGTTCACCGGGGAGCTGTTTTTT
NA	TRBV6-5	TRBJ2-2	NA	CASSRTANTGELFF	TGTGCCAGCAGTAGGACGGCGAACACCGGGGAGCTGTTTTTT
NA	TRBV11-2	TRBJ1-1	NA	CASSLDWNTEAFF	TGTGCCAGCAGCTTAGACTGGAACACTGAAGCTTTCTTT
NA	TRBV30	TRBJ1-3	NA	CAWGTISGNTIYF	TGTGCCTGGGGGACAATCTCTGGAAACACCATATATTTT
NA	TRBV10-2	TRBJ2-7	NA	CASSELTVGEQYF	TGCGCCAGCAGTGAGTTGACAGTTGGAGAGCAGTACTTC
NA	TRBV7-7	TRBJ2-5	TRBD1	CASSLTGGWTQYF	TGTGCTAGCAGCCTAACAGGGGGATGGACCCAGTACTTC
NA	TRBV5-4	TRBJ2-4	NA	CASTSLGSAKNIQYF	TGTGCCAGCACCTCCCTCGGCTCGGCCAAAAACATTCAGTACTTC
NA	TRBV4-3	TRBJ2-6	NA	CASSQVLGSGANVLTF	TGCGCCAGCAGCCAAGTACTGGGGTCTGGGGCCAACGTCCTGACTTTC
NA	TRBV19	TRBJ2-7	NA	CASSIGAGVNEQYF	TGTGCCAGTAGTATAGGGGCAGGGGTCAACGAGCAGTACTTC
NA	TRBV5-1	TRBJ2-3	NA	CASNMGEGTDTQYF	TGCGCCAGTAATATGGGAGAGGGCACAGATACGCAGTATTTT
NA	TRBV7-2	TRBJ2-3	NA	CASSLALTKTDTQYF	TGTGCCAGCAGCTTAGCGCTAACTAAAACAGATACGCAGTATTTT
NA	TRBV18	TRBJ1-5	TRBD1	CASSPTGDGQPQHF	TGTGCCAGCTCACCAACAGGGGATGGACAGCCCCAGCATTTT
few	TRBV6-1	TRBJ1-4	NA	CASSEQIEKLFF	TGTGCCAGCAGTGAACAGATTGAAAAACTGTTTTTT